This T cell receptor beta chain was captured in a study of CD8 T cells in Susac syndrome. Peripheral blood CD8+ and CD4+ T cells were profiled by TCR beta sequencing. Each multiple sclerosis control was a treatment-naive patient with relapsing-remitting disease that was either stable or active. The TEMRA cells underwent FACS enrichment, while the CD8+ and CD4+ T cells underwent negative isolation. Random hexamers were used to reverse transcribe an amount of roughly 0.45 to 1 ug RNA. TCR beta CDR3 was amplified by immunoSEQ multiplex PCR. This amplification extended across 54 Vbeta and 13 Jbeta segments. TCRdb redid the calling of the immunoSEQ multiplex PCR reads with MiXCR, one entry per CDR3 protein. The table lists over 300,000 distinct CDR3 sequences, just over 90% of them singletons. V shed 3 bases and J shed 2 bases, with 8 bases lying between them. The CDR3 sequence is 14 residues long. Germline V lookup: CDR1 SEHNR, CDR2 FQNEAQ (reference sequence).

The gene calls are TRBV7-9 and TRBJ2-1; weak D call: TRBD2 (5 bases). Material for sequencing was CD4+ T cells from PBMCs. This TCR came from a human donor with multiple sclerosis. Written as DNA, the CDR3 is TGTGCCAGCAGCTTGGGAGTAACCTACAATGAGCAGTTCTTC. Amino acid sequence: CASSLGVTYNEQFF.